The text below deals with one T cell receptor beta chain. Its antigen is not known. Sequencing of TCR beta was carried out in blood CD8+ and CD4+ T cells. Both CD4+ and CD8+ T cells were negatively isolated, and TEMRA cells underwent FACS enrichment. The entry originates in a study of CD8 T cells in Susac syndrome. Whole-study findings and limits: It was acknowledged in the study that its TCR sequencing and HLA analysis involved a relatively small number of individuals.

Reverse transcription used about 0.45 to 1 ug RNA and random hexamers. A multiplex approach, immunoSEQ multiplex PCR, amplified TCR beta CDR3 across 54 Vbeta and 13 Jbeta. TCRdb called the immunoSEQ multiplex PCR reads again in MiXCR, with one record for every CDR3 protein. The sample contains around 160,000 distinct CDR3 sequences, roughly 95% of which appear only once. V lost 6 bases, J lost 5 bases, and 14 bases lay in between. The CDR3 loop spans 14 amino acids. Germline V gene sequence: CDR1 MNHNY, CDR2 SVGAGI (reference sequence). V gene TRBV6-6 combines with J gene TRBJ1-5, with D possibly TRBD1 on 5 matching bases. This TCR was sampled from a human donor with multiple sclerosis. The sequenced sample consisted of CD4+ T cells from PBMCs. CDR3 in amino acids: CASRMTEAHQPQHF. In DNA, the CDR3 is TGTGCCAGCAGAATGACAGAGGCGCATCAGCCCCAGCATTTT.